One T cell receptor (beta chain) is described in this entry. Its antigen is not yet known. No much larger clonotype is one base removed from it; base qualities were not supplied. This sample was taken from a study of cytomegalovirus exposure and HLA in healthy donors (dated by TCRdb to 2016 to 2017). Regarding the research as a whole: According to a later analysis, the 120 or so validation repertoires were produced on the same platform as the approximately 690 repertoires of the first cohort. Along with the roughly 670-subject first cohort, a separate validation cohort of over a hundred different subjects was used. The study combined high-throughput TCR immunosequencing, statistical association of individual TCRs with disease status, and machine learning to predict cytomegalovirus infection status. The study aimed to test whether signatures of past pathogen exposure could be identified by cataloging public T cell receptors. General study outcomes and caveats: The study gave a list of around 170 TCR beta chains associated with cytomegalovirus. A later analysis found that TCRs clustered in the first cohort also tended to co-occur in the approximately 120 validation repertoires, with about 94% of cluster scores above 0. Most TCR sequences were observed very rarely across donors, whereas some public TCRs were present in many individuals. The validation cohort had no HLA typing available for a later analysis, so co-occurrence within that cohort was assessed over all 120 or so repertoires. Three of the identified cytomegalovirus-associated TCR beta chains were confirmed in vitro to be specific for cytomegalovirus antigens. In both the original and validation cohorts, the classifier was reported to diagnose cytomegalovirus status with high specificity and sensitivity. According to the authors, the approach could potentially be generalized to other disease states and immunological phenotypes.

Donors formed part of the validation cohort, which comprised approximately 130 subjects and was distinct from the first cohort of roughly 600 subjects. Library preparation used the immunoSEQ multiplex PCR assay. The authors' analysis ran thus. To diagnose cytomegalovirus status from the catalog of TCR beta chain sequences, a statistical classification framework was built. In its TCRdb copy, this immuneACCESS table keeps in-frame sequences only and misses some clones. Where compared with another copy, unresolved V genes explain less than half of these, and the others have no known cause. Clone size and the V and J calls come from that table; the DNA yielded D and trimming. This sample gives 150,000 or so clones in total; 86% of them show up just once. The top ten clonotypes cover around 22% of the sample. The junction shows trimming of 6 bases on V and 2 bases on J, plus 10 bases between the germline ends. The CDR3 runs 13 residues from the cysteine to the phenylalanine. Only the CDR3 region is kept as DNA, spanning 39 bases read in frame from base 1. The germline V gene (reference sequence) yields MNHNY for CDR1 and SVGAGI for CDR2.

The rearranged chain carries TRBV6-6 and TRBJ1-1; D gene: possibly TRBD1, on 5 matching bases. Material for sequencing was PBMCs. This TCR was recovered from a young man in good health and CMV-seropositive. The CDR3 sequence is CASRRQRNTEAFF. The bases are TGTGCCAGCAGGAGACAGCGAAACACTGAAGCTTTCTTT.